The rows below give T cell receptor beta chains drawn from one sample of a study of T cells expressing NK-cell markers. Each CDR3 protein gets one entry in TCRdb, which reprocessed the 5' RACE reads and gives no DNA. In all, the sample yields roughly 380,000 distinct CDR3 sequences. Sequences were obtained from blood T cells: a sorted CD56 or NKG2C T cell subset, CD4+ or CD8+ T cells, or bulk PBMC T cells (not recorded which). These receptors all come from a man aged 18 to 69 in good health. CDR3s include the opening cysteine and the closing phenylalanine or tryptophan.

J | V | length | CDR3
TRBJ2-5 | TRBV7-9 | 16 | CASKRWPAGYQETQYF
TRBJ2-3 | TRBV3-1 | 17 | CASSPGTGRGSTDTQYF
TRBJ2-5 | TRBV9 | 16 | CASSVVGTSGSETQYF
TRBJ2-7 | TRBV6-1 | 13 | CATQRGNSYEQYF
TRBJ2-1 | TRBV7-9 | 15 | CASSLGGRPKDEQFF
TRBJ2-4 | TRBV6-5 | 11 | CASSNGGIQYF
TRBJ2-3 | TRBV24-1 | 14 | CAKVESGDTDTQYF
TRBJ2-3 | TRBV18 | 15 | CASSGTGGTRDTQYF
TRBJ1-4 | TRBV19 | 14 | CASSLGGRGEKLFF
TRBJ2-7 | TRBV27 | 16 | CASSPGTGGSPYEQYF
TRBJ2-1 | TRBV7-6 | 17 | CASSSSPTGGEGSEQFF
TRBJ2-3 | TRBV20-1 | 12 | CSAFSGGYTQYF
TRBJ2-3 | TRBV20-1 | 15 | CSANRGLRFADTQYF
TRBJ1-5 | TRBV19 | 13 | CASSLLQGKPQHF
TRBJ2-1 | TRBV7-9 | 15 | CASSSYSGGLNEQFF
TRBJ2-1 | TRBV5-1 | 17 | CASSFLAGARGYNEQFF
TRBJ1-1 | TRBV30 | 15 | CAWSATGLTRPEAFF
TRBJ2-1 | TRBV7-2 | 12 | CASSAPSGQQFF
TRBJ2-1 | TRBV12-3/TRBV12-4 | 14 | CASTQRGGRNEQFF
TRBJ2-1 | TRBV5-1 | 15 | CASSSGLAGGNEQFF
TRBJ2-3 | TRBV7-7 | 14 | CASSASLTDDTQYF
TRBJ2-5 | TRBV7-2 | 15 | CASSLLGGGVKTQYF
TRBJ2-7 | TRBV11-2 | 20 | CASSSHRRDRGHKLSYEQYF
TRBJ1-2 | TRBV2 | 13 | CAGRRGRGNGYTF
TRBJ2-5 | TRBV5-1 | 14 | CASSLRGPKETQYF
TRBJ2-7 | TRBV2 | 14 | CASSDGQRVAEQYF
TRBJ2-5 | TRBV12-3/TRBV12-4 | 14 | CASRTGGSKETQYF
TRBJ2-5 | TRBV5-1 | 16 | CASRRRAGANQETQYF
TRBJ2-7 | TRBV12-3/TRBV12-4 | 15 | CASSRTSGGIYEQYF
TRBJ2-2 | TRBV12-3/TRBV12-4 | 15 | CASSLRLAGTGELFF
TRBJ2-7 | TRBV6-2/TRBV6-3 | 13 | CASSPGYGYEQYF
TRBJ2-3 | TRBV5-1 | 18 | CASSLNLARGGAQDTQYF
TRBJ1-2 | TRBV27 | 13 | CASRGDRVFGYTF
TRBJ1-2 | TRBV6-5 | 14 | CASSSLAGHYGYTF
TRBJ2-4 | TRBV2 | 15 | CASSATDIAKNIQYF
TRBJ2-2 | TRBV7-8 | 18 | CASSFRTGILRNTGELFF
TRBJ2-7 | TRBV5-1 | 14 | CASSLFRGGDEQYF
TRBJ1-1 | TRBV5-1 | 15 | CASSLVLLQVTEAFF
TRBJ2-1 | TRBV19 | 17 | CASSIDSGGRSYNEQFF
TRBJ1-5 | TRBV6-1 | 11 | CASSRLEPQHF
TRBJ2-5 | TRBV20-1 | 15 | CSARAPGQQKETQYF
TRBJ2-7 | TRBV29-1 | 12 | CSVSPNRYEQYF
TRBJ2-3 | TRBV3-1 | 16 | CASQPTFAGGGDTQYF
TRBJ1-2 | TRBV7-2 | 16 | CASSLVPGLKNYGYTF
TRBJ1-1 | TRBV2 | 13 | CARAGVGNTEAFF
TRBJ2-7 | TRBV11-2 | 12 | CASSLSQYEQYF
TRBJ1-3 | TRBV19 | 14 | CASTPWDSGNTIYF
TRBJ2-3 | TRBV21-1 | 15 | CASSTREGTTDTQYF
TRBJ2-1 | TRBV5-1 | 15 | CASSLERTGVDEQFF
TRBJ2-7 | TRBV12-3/TRBV12-4 | 13 | CASSLRRLHEQYF
TRBJ2-5 | TRBV3-1 | 14 | CASSRRQGTETQYF
TRBJ2-2 | TRBV4-1 | 15 | CASREDRQDTGELFF
TRBJ2-3 | TRBV18 | 13 | CASSTPNADTQYF
TRBJ2-7 | TRBV6-2/TRBV6-3 | 14 | CASSQPQRTYEQYF
TRBJ2-7 | TRBV12-3/TRBV12-4 | 15 | CASSPGRDRTYEQYF
TRBJ2-2 | TRBV7-3 | 16 | CASSLTQTANTGELFF
TRBJ2-6 | TRBV25-1 | 20 | CASSATLGSGGTSGANVLTF
TRBJ2-2 | TRBV5-1 | 16 | CASRRDRGLNTGELFF